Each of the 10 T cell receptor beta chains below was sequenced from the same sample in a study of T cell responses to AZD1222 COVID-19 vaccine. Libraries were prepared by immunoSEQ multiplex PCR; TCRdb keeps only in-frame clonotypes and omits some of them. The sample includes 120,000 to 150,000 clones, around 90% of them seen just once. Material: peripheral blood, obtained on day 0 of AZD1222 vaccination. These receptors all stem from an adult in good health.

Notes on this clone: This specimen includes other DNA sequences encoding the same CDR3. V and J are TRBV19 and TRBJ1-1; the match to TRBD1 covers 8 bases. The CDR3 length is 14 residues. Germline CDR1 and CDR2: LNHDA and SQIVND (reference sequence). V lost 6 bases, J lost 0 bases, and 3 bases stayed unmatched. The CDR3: CASSTGQVNTEAFF. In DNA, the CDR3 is TGTGCCAGTAGCACGGGACAGGTGAACACTGAAGCTTTCTTT.

The CDR3 here is CSASERGGNIQYF. The CDR3 DNA reads as TGCAGTGCTAGTGAAAGGGGGGGAAACATTCAGTACTTC. This sequence joins TRBV20-1 and TRBJ2-4; maybe TRBD2 (7 bases). The CDR3 runs 13 residues. The germline CDR1 and CDR2 sequences are DFQATT and SNEGSKA (reference sequence). V gave up 3 bases and J gave up 6 bases, with 12 bases separating them.

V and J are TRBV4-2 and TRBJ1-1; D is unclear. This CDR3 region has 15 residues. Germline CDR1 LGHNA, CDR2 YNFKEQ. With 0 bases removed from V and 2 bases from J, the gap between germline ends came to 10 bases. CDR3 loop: CASSQEVRANTEAFF. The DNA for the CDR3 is TGTGCCAGCAGCCAAGAAGTCCGGGCAAACACTGAAGCTTTCTTT.

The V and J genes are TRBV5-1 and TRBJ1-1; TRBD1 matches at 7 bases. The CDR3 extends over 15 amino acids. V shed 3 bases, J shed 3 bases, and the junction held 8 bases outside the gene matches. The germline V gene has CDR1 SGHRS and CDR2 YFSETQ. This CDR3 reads CASSSLTGTDTEAFF. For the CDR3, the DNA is TGCGCCAGCAGCTCCCTGACAGGGACAGACACTGAAGCTTTCTTT.

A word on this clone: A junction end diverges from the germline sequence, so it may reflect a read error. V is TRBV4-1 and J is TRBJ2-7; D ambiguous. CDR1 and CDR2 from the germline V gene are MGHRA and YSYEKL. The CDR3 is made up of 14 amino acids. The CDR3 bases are TGCGCCAGCAGCCAAGGGCCCAACTACGTTTCCCCCCTCTTC. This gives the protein CASSQGPNYVSPLF.

The CDR3 loop reads CAWSMRGTKNIQYF. CDR3 nucleotides: TGTGCCTGGAGTATGCGGGGAACCAAAAACATTCAGTACTTC. The chain couples TRBV30 to TRBJ2-4; a weak D match, TRBD2 (6 bases). CDR1 is GTSNPN, CDR2 SVGIG, per germline (reference sequence). CDR3 size: 14 residues. Trimming pared 2 bases from V and 2 bases from J, leaving 10 bases between.

The CDR3 sequence: CATSAEQGAHYGYTF. CDR3 nucleotide sequence: TGTGCCACCAGCGCCGAACAGGGGGCGCACTATGGCTACACCTTC. The gene calls are TRBV15 and TRBJ1-2, with 9 bases that match TRBD1. Germline CDR1 reads LNHNV; CDR2 reads YYDKDF (reference sequence). V dropped 5 bases and J dropped 3; count of bases not matched to a gene: 7. This CDR3 has 15 amino acids.

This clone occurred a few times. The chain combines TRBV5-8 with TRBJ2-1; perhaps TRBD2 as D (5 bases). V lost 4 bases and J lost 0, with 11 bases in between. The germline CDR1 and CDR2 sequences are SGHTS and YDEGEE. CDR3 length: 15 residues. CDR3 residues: CASSRAEDSYNEQFF. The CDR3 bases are TGTGCCAGCAGCCGAGCGGAAGACTCCTACAATGAGCAGTTCTTC.

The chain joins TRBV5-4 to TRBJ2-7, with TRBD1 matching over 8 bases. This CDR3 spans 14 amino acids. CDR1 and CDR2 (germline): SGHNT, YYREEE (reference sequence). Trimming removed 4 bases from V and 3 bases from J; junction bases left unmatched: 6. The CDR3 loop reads CASSAGQGRYEQYF. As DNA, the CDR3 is TGTGCCAGCAGCGCCGGACAGGGTCGCTACGAGCAGTACTTC.

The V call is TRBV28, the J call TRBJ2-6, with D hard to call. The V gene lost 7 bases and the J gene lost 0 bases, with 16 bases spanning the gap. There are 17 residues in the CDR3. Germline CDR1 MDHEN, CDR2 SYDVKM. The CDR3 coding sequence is TGTGCCAGCATTCCTGCGTCCTATTCCTCTGGGGCCAACGTCCTGACTTTC. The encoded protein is CASIPASYSSGANVLTF.